Listed below are T cell receptor beta chains from one sample, sequenced in a study of blood T cell repertoires in COVID-19. Clones were sequenced by immunoSEQ multiplex PCR, and TCRdb holds only the in-frame ones, with some missing. This sample has about 92,000 clones, with around 80% found just once. The sample comprised peripheral blood. The receptors stem from an elderly woman with active or convalescent COVID-19. CDR3s include the opening cysteine and the closing phenylalanine or tryptophan. A D gene is named only where the DNA matches it firmly. Only some rows state a clone size, as once, few, many or a class for expanded clones.

>TRBV7-2|-|-|TRBJ1-2
CASTSSTGWNGYTF
TGTGCCAGCACCTCGAGTACAGGGTGGAATGGCTACACCTTC
>TRBV7-2|-|TRBD1|TRBJ1-2
CASSLGALGQGNYGYTF
TGTGCCAGCAGCTTGGGGGCCCTGGGACAGGGGAACTATGGCTACACCTTC
>TRBV3-1/TRBV3-2|-|-|TRBJ1-1
CASSPHRATEAFF
TGTGCCAGCAGCCCCCACAGGGCTACTGAAGCTTTCTTT
>TRBV5-1|-|-|TRBJ2-7
CASSYGPFGAYEQYF
TGCGCCAGCAGCTACGGCCCGTTCGGGGCCTACGAGCAGTACTTC
>TRBV6-5|-|-|TRBJ1-1
CASSYSYRVYTEAFF
TGTGCCAGCAGTTATTCCTACAGGGTGTACACTGAAGCTTTCTTT
>TRBV4-1|-|TRBD2|TRBJ2-2
CASRLSDSGGTGELFF
TGCGCCAGCCGCCTTTCTGATAGCGGGGGAACCGGGGAGCTGTTTTTT
>TRBV5-4|-|-|TRBJ2-5
CASSQTVPGETQYF
TGTGCCAGCAGCCAGACAGTTCCGGGAGAGACCCAGTACTTC
>TRBV10-3|-|TRBD2|TRBJ2-1
CAIRGLAGVNEQFF
TGTGCCATCAGAGGGCTAGCGGGAGTAAATGAGCAGTTCTTC
>TRBV7-8|-|TRBD1|TRBJ2-3
CASSLRRTGGSADTQYF
TGTGCCAGCAGCTTAAGGCGAACAGGGGGGAGCGCAGATACGCAGTATTTT
>TRBV5-1|-|-|TRBJ2-3
CASSLRREQDTQYF
TGCGCCAGCAGCTTGAGGAGGGAGCAGGATACGCAGTATTTT
>TRBV19|-|TRBD1|TRBJ2-3
CASRPGQVGDTQYF
TGTGCCAGCCGTCCGGGACAGGTGGGAGATACGCAGTATTTT
>TRBV6-4|-|-|TRBJ2-5
CATSHPRCVRTQYF
TGTGCCACCAGCCACCCCCGGTGCGTAAGGACCCAGTACTTC
>TRBV2|-|-|TRBJ1-5
CASSEGGGGSNQPQHF
TGTGCCAGCAGTGAAGGAGGGGGGGGCAGCAATCAGCCCCAGCATTTT
>TRBV6-5|-|TRBD1|TRBJ2-7
CASSYSRGQGYEQYF
TGTGCCAGCAGTTACTCGAGGGGACAGGGGTACGAGCAGTACTTC
>TRBV9|-|-|TRBJ1-2
CASSPDTSYGYTF
TGTGCCAGCAGCCCGGACACTTCCTATGGCTACACCTTC
>TRBV5-6|-|TRBD1|TRBJ1-2
CASKNRDRYYGYTF
TGTGCCAGCAAAAACCGGGACAGGTACTATGGCTACACCTTC
>TRBV4-3|-|-|TRBJ2-5
CASSQWTVQETQYF
TGCGCCAGCAGCCAATGGACAGTCCAAGAGACCCAGTACTTC
>TRBV18|-|TRBD1|TRBJ2-5
CASSPGTVQETQYF
TGTGCCAGCTCACCAGGGACAGTCCAAGAGACCCAGTACTTC
>TRBV12-3/TRBV12-4|once|-|TRBJ2-7
CASSFMSREQYF
TGTGCCAGCAGTTTTATGAGCCGCGAGCAGTACTTC
>TRBV19|-|-|TRBJ2-6
CASQDFSGANVLTF
TGTGCCAGCCAGGATTTCTCTGGGGCCAACGTCCTGACTTTC
>TRBV3-1/TRBV3-2|-|-|TRBJ2-5
CASSQVYETQYF
TGTGCCAGCAGCCAAGTATATGAGACCCAGTACTTC
>TRBV7-8|-|-|TRBJ1-1
CASSFASNTEAFF
TGTGCCAGCAGCTTCGCGTCGAACACTGAAGCTTTCTTT
>TRBV24-1|few|-|TRBJ2-3
CATGSGVLPTDTQYF
TGTGCCACCGGCTCAGGGGTCCTGCCCACAGATACGCAGTATTTT
>TRBV3-1/TRBV3-2|-|-|TRBJ2-1
CASSQGAASNEQFF
TGTGCCAGCAGCCAAGGTGCGGCTAGCAATGAGCAGTTCTTC
>TRBV11-1|few|-|TRBJ2-5
CASSSDKGGETQYF
TGTGCCAGCAGCTCGGATAAGGGGGGGGAGACCCAGTACTTC
>TRBV6-5|once|TRBD1|TRBJ2-7
CASSYGAGGSYEQYF
TGTGCCAGCAGTTACGGGGCAGGGGGCTCCTACGAGCAGTACTTC
>TRBV24-1|-|-|TRBJ2-5
CATSEQGGVQETQYF
TGTGCCACCAGTGAACAGGGGGGGGTTCAAGAGACCCAGTACTTC
>TRBV7-3|-|TRBD1|TRBJ2-5
CASSSGTGGLQTQYF
TGTGCCAGCAGCTCCGGGACAGGGGGCTTGCAGACCCAGTACTTC
>TRBV5-5|once|-|TRBJ1-1
CASSLQGRTEAFF
TGTGCCAGCAGCTTACAGGGACGCACTGAAGCTTTCTTT
>TRBV4-1|-|-|TRBJ1-4
CASSRTGRGDEKLFF
TGCGCCAGCAGCCGAACCGGGCGGGGGGATGAAAAACTGTTTTTT
>TRBV11-2|-|TRBD2|TRBJ2-1
CASIQLAGTYNEQFF
TGTGCCAGCATTCAACTAGCGGGGACTTACAATGAGCAGTTCTTC
>TRBV21-1|-|-|TRBJ1-5
CASSKRGLGTSGNQPQHF
TGTGCCAGCAGCAAAAGGGGTTTAGGCACCTCCGGCAATCAGCCCCAGCATTTT
>TRBV9|-|-|TRBJ2-3
CASSPMSGGTDTQYF
TGTGCCAGCAGCCCAATGAGCGGAGGCACAGATACGCAGTATTTT
>TRBV9|-|-|TRBJ2-2
CASSVGGTGNTGELFF
TGTGCCAGCAGCGTAGGAGGAACGGGGAACACCGGGGAGCTGTTTTTT
>TRBV5-6|-|-|TRBJ2-2
CASMLTANTGELFF
TGTGCCAGCATGTTGACAGCGAACACCGGGGAGCTGTTTTTT
>TRBV29-1|-|-|TRBJ1-2
CSVENMRVGYGYTF
TGCAGCGTTGAAAATATGAGGGTTGGCTATGGCTACACCTTC
>TRBV29-1|few|TRBD1|TRBJ2-2
CSVARDRGTGELFF
TGCAGCGTTGCCAGGGACAGGGGCACCGGGGAGCTGTTTTTT
>TRBV1|-|-|TRBJ2-3
CTSSQERLAVTDTQYF
TGCACCAGCAGCCAGGAGAGGCTAGCGGTAACAGATACGCAGTATTTT
>TRBV2|few|TRBD2|TRBJ2-1
CASSPGLAGLSNEQFF
TGTGCCAGCAGTCCCGGGCTAGCGGGGTTGTCTAATGAGCAGTTCTTC
>TRBV7-2|-|-|TRBJ2-2
CASSRDGAGELFF
TGTGCCAGCAGCCGAGACGGGGCCGGGGAGCTGTTTTTT
>TRBV7-2|-|-|TRBJ2-1
CASSLGAVLGNEQFF
TGTGCCAGCAGCTTAGGGGCAGTACTAGGCAATGAGCAGTTCTTC
>TRBV7-6|-|-|TRBJ2-7
CASSHRTNRLVVGEQYF
TGTGCCAGCAGCCACCGTACGAATAGACTAGTGGTAGGCGAGCAGTACTTC
>TRBV3-1/TRBV3-2|-|-|TRBJ2-5
CASSQVNRPQYF
TGTGCCAGCAGCCAAGTTAACAGACCCCAGTACTTC
>TRBV6-5|few|TRBD1|TRBJ1-4
CASRSGQGRDEKLFF
TGTGCCAGCAGAAGCGGACAGGGACGAGATGAAAAACTGTTTTTT
>TRBV6-5|few|-|TRBJ2-7
CASRAPYEQYF
TGTGCCAGCAGGGCCCCCTACGAGCAGTACTTC
>TRBV2|-|-|TRBJ2-7
CASTAGAGYEQYF
TGTGCCAGCACGGCGGGGGCAGGATACGAGCAGTACTTC
>TRBV4-2|-|TRBD2|TRBJ2-7
CASSPIHGGALREQYF
TGTGCCAGCAGCCCAATTCACGGGGGGGCCCTTCGAGAGCAGTACTTC
>TRBV5-1|-|-|TRBJ2-1
CASSFEVAAYNEQFF
TGCGCCAGCAGCTTTGAAGTAGCGGCTTACAATGAGCAGTTCTTC